Shown below are 4 T cell receptor beta chains from a single sample sequenced in a study of siplizumab effects on memory and regulatory T cells. TCRdb keeps only in-frame clones here, not all; method: immunoSEQ multiplex PCR. This repertoire shows over 70,000 clones, 75% to 90% found once; its top ten account for 15%. Material for sequencing was CD4+ T cells sorted from blood. The receptors derive from a human donor in good health.

This clone was counted a single time. V is TRBV2 and J is TRBJ2-5; 11 bases match TRBD2. Trimming cost V 2 bases and J 1 base; bases outside gene matches: 6. The length of the CDR3 is 17 residues. Germline lookup yields CDR1 SNHLY and CDR2 FYNNEI. The CDR3 region is CASSEWASGRIQETQYF. Written as DNA, the CDR3 is TGTGCCAGCAGTGAATGGGCTAGCGGGAGGATCCAAGAGACCCAGTACTTC.

The chain combines TRBV28 with TRBJ2-1; D remains unclear. V was cut by 5 bases and J by 3 bases, with 11 bases left in between. There are 14 residues in the CDR3. CDR1 is MDHEN, CDR2 SYDVKM, per germline. The CDR3 DNA is TGTGCCAGCAGTCCCCCAGGTATCTACAATGAGCAGTTCTTC. The encoded protein is CASSPPGIYNEQFF.

This sequence joins TRBV5-8 and TRBJ2-7, with D perhaps TRBD1 or TRBD2 (5 bases each). The V gene's germline CDR1 is SGHTS and CDR2 YDEGEE. The ends were cut back, 4 bases at V and 5 bases at J, with 16 bases in the middle. The CDR3 covers 14 residues. This CDR3 reads CASSPGTGYHEQYF. DNA for the CDR3: TGTGCCAGCAGCCCGGGAACAGGTTACCACGAGCAGTACTTC.

Details on this clone: The junction departs from germline at one end; a sequencing error may be responsible. This chain joins TRBV7-7 and TRBJ2-5; the D gene is possibly TRBD2 (5 bases). This CDR3 region has 13 residues. CDR1 is SSHAT and CDR2 is FNYEAQ in the germline V gene (reference sequence). CDR3 coding DNA: TGTGCTAGCAGCCCGCTTCGAGGGGAGACCCAGTACTTC. Translation gives CASSPLRGETQYF.